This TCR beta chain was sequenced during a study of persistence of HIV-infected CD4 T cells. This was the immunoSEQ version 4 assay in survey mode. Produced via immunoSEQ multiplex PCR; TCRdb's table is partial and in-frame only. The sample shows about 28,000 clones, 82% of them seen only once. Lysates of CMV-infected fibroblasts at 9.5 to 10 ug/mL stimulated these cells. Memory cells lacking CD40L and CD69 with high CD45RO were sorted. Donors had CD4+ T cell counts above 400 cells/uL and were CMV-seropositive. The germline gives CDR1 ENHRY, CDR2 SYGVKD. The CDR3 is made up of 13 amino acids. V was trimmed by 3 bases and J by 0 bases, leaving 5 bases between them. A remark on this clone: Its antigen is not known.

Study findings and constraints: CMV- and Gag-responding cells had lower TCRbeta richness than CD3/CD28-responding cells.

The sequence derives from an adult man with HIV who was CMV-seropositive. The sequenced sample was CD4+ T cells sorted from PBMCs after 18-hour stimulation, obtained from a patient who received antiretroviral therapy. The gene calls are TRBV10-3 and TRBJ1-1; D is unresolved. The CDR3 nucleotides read TGTGCCATCAGTGACAGTTTGAACACTGAAGCTTTCTTT. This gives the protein CAISDSLNTEAFF.